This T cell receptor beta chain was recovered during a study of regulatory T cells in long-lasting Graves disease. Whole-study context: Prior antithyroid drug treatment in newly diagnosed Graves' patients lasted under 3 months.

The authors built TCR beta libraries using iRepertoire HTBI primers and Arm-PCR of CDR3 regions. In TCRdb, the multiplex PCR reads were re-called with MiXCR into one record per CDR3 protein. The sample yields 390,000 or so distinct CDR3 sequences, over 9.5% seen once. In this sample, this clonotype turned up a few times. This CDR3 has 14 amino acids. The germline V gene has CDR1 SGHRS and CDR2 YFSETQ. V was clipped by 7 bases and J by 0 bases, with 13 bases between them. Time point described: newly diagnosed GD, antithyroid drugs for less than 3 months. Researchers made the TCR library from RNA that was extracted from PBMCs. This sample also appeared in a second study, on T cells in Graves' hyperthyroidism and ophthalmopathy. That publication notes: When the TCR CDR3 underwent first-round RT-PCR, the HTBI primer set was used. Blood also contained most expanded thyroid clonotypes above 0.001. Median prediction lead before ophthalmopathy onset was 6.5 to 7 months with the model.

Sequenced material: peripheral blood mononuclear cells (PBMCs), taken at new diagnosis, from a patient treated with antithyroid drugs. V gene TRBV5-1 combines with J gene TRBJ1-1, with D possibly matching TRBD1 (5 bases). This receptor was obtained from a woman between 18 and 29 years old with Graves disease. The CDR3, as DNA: TGCGCCAGCCTCCAGGGCGGACTGAACACTGAAGCTTTCTTT. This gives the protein CASLQGGLNTEAFF.